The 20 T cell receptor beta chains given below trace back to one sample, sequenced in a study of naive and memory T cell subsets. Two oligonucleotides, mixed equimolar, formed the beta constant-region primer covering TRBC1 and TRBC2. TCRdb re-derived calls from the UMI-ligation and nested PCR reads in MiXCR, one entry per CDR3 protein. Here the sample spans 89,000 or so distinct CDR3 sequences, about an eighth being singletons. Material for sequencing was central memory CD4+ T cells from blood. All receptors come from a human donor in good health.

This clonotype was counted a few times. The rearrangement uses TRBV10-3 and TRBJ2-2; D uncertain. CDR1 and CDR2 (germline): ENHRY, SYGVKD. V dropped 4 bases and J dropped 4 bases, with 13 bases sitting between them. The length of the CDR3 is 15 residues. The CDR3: CAISGIGSGTGELFF. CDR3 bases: TGTGCCATCAGTGGCATCGGTAGTGGCACCGGGGAGCTGTTTTTT.

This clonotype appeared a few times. CDR3: CASSSDLGGNQPQHF. The CDR3 DNA is TGTGCCAGCAGTTCAGATCTAGGGGGCAATCAGCCCCAGCATTTT. V gene TRBV12-3 or TRBV12-4 combines with J gene TRBJ1-5; D possibly corresponds to TRBD1 (5 bases). The CDR3 has 15 residues. Trimming took off 4 bases at V and 2 bases at J, with 12 bases between the two ends.

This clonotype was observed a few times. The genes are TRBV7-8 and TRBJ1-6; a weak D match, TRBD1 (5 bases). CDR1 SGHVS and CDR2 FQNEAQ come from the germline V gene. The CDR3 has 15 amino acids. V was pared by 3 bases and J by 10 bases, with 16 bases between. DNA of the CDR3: TGTGCCAGCAGCTTCCAGGGAGGAAAAAGCTCACCCCTCCACTTT. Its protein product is CASSFQGGKSSPLHF.

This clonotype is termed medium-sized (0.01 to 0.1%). CDR3 in amino acids: CSADPIAGSTDTQYF. The CDR3 DNA follows: TGCAGTGCTGATCCTATAGCGGGGAGCACAGATACGCAGTATTTT. The gene calls are TRBV20-1 and TRBJ2-3; 8 bases fit TRBD2. V shed 5 bases, J shed 0 bases, and the junction held 7 bases outside the gene matches. Germline V CDR1 and CDR2: DFQATT, SNEGSKA (reference sequence). The CDR3 has 15 amino acids.

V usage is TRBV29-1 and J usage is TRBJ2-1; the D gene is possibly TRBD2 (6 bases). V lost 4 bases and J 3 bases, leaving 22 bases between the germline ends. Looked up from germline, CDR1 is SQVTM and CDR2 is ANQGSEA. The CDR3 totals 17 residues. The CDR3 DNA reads TGCAGCGTTGGAACCGGACTACCTGGAGTAGGCTACAATGAGCAGTTCTTC. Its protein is CSVGTGLPGVGYNEQFF.

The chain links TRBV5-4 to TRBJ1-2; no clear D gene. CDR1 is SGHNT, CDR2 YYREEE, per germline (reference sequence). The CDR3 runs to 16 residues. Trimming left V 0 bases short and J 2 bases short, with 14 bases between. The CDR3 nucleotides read TGTGCCAGCAGCTTGGGTGCCCCGGTTACAAACTATGGCTACACCTTC. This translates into CASSLGAPVTNYGYTF.

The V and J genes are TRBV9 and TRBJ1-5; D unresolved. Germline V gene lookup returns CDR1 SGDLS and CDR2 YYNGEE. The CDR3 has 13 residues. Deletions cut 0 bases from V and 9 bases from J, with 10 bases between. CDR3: CASSVAVFRPQHF. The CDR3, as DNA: TGTGCCAGCAGCGTAGCAGTTTTTCGGCCCCAGCATTTT. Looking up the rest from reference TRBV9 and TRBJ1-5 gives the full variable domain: DSGVTQTPKHLITATGQRVTLRCSPRSGDLSVYWYQQSLDQGLQFLIQYYNGEERAKGNILERFSAQQFPDLHSELNLSSLELGDSALYFCASSVAVFRPQHFGDGTRLSIL.

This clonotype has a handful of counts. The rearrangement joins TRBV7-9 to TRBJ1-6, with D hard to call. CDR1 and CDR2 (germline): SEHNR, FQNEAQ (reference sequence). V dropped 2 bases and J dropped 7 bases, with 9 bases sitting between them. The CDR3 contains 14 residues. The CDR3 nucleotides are TGTGCCAGCAGCTTAACCGTCCCGAATTCACCCCTCCACTTT. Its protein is CASSLTVPNSPLHF.

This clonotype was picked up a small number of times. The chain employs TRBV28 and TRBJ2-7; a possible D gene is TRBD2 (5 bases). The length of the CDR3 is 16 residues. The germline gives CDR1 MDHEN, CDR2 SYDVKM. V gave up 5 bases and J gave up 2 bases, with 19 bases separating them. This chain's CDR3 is CASSNYSTRKAYEQYF. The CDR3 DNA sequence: TGTGCCAGCAGTAATTATTCCACTAGGAAGGCCTACGAGCAGTACTTC.

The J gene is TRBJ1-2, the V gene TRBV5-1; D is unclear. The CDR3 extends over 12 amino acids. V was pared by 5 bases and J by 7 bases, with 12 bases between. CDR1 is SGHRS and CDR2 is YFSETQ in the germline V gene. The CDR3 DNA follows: TGCGCCAGCAGTCCCGGGGAGAGTGGCTACACCTTC. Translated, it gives CASSPGESGYTF.

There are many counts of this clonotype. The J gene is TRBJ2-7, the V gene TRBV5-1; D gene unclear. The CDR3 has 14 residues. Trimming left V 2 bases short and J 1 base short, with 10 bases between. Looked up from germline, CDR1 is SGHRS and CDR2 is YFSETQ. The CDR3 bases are TGCGCCAGCAGCTTCACTACCGCTTCCTACGAGCAGTACTTC. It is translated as CASSFTTASYEQYF.

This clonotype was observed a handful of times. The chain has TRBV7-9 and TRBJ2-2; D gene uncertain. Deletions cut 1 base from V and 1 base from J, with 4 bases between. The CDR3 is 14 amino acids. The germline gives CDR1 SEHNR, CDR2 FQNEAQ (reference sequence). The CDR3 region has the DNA TGTGCCAGCAGCTTAGGAAAGAACACCGGGGAGCTGTTTTTT. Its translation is CASSLGKNTGELFF.

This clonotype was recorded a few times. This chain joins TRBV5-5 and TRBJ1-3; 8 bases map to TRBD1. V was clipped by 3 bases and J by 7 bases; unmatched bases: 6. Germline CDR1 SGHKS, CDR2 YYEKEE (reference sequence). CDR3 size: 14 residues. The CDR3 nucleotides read TGTGCCAGCAGCTCCAGGACAGGGTCGAACACCATATATTTT. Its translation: CASSSRTGSNTIYF.

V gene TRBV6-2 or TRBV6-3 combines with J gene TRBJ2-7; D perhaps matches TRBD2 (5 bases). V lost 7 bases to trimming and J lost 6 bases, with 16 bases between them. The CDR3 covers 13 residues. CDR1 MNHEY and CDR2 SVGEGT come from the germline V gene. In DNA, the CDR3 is TGTGCCAGCATTCCCTCAGTCGGGGTCGAGCAGTACTTC. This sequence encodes CASIPSVGVEQYF.

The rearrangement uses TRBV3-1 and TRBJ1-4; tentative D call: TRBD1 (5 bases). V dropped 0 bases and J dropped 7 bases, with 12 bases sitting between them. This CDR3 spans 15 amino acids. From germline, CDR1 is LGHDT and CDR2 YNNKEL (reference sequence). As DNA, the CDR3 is TGTGCCAGCAGCCAAGATCAGGGCGGGGGTGAAAAACTGTTTTTT. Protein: CASSQDQGGGEKLFF. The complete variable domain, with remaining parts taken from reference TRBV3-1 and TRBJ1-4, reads DTAVSQTPKYLVTQMGNDKSIKCEQNLGHDTMYWYKQDSKKFLKIMFSYNNKELIINETVPNRFSPKSPDKAHLNLHINSLELGDSAVYFCASSQDQGGGEKLFFGSGTQLSVL.

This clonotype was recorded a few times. For the CDR3, the DNA is TGTGCCAGCGCGGGGTCCTCTGGGGCCAACGTCCTGACTTTC. It translates to CASAGSSGANVLTF. The V call is TRBV27, the J call TRBJ2-6; D is possibly TRBD2 (6 bases). The CDR3 consists of 14 residues. Between the trimmed V and J ends, which lost 8 bases and 0 bases, there was a span of 8 bases. Germline CDR1 reads MNHEY; CDR2 reads SMNVEV (reference sequence).

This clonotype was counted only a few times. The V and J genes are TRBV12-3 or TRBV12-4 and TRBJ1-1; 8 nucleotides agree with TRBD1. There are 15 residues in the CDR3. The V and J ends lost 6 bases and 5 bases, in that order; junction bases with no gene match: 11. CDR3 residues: CASSLRAGGETEAFF. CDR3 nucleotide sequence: TGTGCCAGCAGCCTAAGAGCAGGGGGCGAAACTGAAGCTTTCTTT.

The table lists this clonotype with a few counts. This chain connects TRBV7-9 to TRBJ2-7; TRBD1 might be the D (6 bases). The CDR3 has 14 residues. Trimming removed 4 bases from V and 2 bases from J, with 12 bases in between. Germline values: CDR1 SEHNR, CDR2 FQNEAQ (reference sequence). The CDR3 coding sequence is TGTGCCAGCAGCTCCGGACAGTCCGCCTACGAGCAGTACTTC. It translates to CASSSGQSAYEQYF.

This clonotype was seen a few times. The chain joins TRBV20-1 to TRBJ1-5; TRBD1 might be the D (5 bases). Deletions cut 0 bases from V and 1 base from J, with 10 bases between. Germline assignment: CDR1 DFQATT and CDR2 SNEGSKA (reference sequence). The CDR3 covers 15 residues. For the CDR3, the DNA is TGCAGTGCTAGAGATGACAGATCGAGCAATCAGCCCCAGCATTTT. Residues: CSARDDRSSNQPQHF.

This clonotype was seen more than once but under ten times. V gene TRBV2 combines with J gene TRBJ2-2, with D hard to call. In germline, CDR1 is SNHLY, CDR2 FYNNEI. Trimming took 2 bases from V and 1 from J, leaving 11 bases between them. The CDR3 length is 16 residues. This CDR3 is CASSEKRLENTGELFF. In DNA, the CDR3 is TGTGCCAGCAGTGAAAAGAGGCTGGAGAACACCGGGGAGCTGTTTTTT.